Detailed here is one T cell receptor beta chain. The antigen is not known. This sample is drawn from a study of T cell repertoires in cytomegalovirus infection. Study background: The authors relied on CMV epitopes, both recently identified HLA-C-restricted and well-studied HLA-B-restricted. Carrying CMV and the relevant HLA type showed in public TCR beta signatures. Study-level points and caveats: Summed frequency of shared TCR beta families picked out CMV carriers who also had the relevant HLA. In two of eight donors, the top clonotype was HLA-C-restricted CMV-specific.

This CDR3 is 17 amino acids long. The germline V gene has CDR1 SGHVS and CDR2 FNYEAQ. Trimming shortened V by 5 bases and J by 3 bases, and 22 bases separated the two germline ends. TCRdb processed the reads anew with MiXCR; each CDR3 protein has one entry. The sample holds approximately 1,000,000 distinct CDR3 sequences, roughly 31% seen once. Sequencing was performed on cultured CD8+ T cells from PBMCs, taken from culture after CMV antigen stimulation. This chain uses TRBV7-6 with TRBJ1-2, with D perhaps matching TRBD1 (5 bases). The sequence derives from a human donor in good health (CMV status not recorded). Some clones in this sample may be carry-over from other donors' samples. The CDR3 here is CASSPNPFLGVDYGYTF. CDR3 bases: TGTGCCAGCAGCCCAAACCCCTTTTTAGGGGTCGACTATGGCTACACCTTC.